Listed here are 11 T cell receptor beta chains from one sample, sequenced in a study of glioma-infiltrating T cells after dendritic cell vaccination. Profiling relied on immunoSEQ multiplex PCR, and the TCRdb table lists in-frame clones only, not all of them. This sample has roughly 98,000 clones, with 85% to 90% found just once. Sequencing used blood, obtained before dendritic cell vaccination. These receptors were collected from a human donor with glioblastoma.

The rearrangement joins TRBV6-6 to TRBJ1-1; 7 positions agree with TRBD1. V was clipped by 6 bases and J by 0 bases; unmatched bases: 7. The germline V gene has CDR1 MNHNY and CDR2 SVGAGI (reference sequence). The CDR3 runs to 15 residues. The CDR3 protein is CASRPPQGMNTEAFF. The CDR3 coding sequence is TGTGCCAGCAGACCACCACAGGGGATGAACACTGAAGCTTTCTTT.

This chain connects TRBV6-4 to TRBJ2-1, with D maybe TRBD2 (7 bases). Trimming removed 5 bases at V and 2 bases at J, with 13 bases between. Germline CDR1 reads MRHNA; CDR2 reads SNTAGT. The CDR3 is made up of 15 amino acids. The DNA of the CDR3 is TGTGCCAGCAGTCCACGAGGGGGGGCCTACAATGAGCAGTTCTTC. Its translation: CASSPRGGAYNEQFF.

This rearrangement joins TRBV29-1 to TRBJ1-5; 8 nucleotides agree with TRBD1. V trimming: 6 bases; J trimming: 7 bases; junction bases outside the gene matches: 8. Germline V gives CDR1 SQVTM, CDR2 ANQGSEA. The CDR3 totals 13 residues. The CDR3 bases are TGCAGCGTAGCCGTGACAGGGGACCAGCCCCAGCATTTT. As protein: CSVAVTGDQPQHF.

This chain connects TRBV7-6 to TRBJ2-1; 9 nucleotides align to TRBD2. The ends lost 8 bases at V and 5 bases at J; junction bases unmatched: 7. The CDR3 has 14 amino acids. The germline CDR1 and CDR2 sequences are SGHVS and FNYEAQ. The CDR3 nucleotides read TGTGCCAGCGGCCCCGGGACTAGCAACAATGAGCAGTTCTTC. It yields the protein CASGPGTSNNEQFF.

Note on this clone: Other DNA sequences in this sample translate to the same CDR3. The chain has TRBV4-1 and TRBJ2-3; D may be TRBD2 (5 bases). With 2 bases removed from V and 5 bases from J, the gap between germline ends came to 20 bases. Germline V gives CDR1 MGHRA, CDR2 YSYEKL. This CDR3 has 17 residues. Here the CDR3 reads CASSQPSSGSRRDTQYF. CDR3 nucleotides: TGCGCCAGCAGCCAACCGTCTAGTGGGAGTAGGAGAGATACGCAGTATTTT.

The chain uses TRBV21-1 and TRBJ2-5; the table calls TRBD1, which could not be checked here. TRBV21-1 is shown as a pseudogene. The CDR3 loop spans 14 amino acids. The CDR3 nucleotides read TGTGCCAGCAGCAGGGACAGGGGGTATGAGACCCAGTACTTC. This encodes CASSRDRGYETQYF.

The chain is built from TRBV2 and TRBJ1-5, with 9 bases aligning to TRBD1. With 7 bases clipped from V and 2 bases from J, the junction kept 9 bases outside the gene matches. Germline CDR1 is SNHLY and CDR2 is FYNNEI. The CDR3 contains 16 residues. As DNA, the CDR3 is TGTGCCAGCACTCAAAACAGGGGGCTACGCAATCAGCCCCAGCATTTT. Translated, it gives CASTQNRGLRNQPQHF.

V usage is TRBV2 and J usage is TRBJ2-7; possibly TRBD1 for D (7 bases). With 2 bases removed from V and 1 base from J, the gap between germline ends came to 15 bases. CDR1 and CDR2 from the germline V gene are SNHLY and FYNNEI. This CDR3 contains 16 residues. The DNA of the CDR3 is TGTGCCAGCAGTGAATCGGGGGACAGCTCATCCTACGAGCAGTACTTC. Its protein product is CASSESGDSSSYEQYF. The full variable domain, rest sourced from reference TRBV2 and TRBJ2-7, is EPEVTQTPSHQVTQMGQEVILRCVPISNHLYFYWYRQILGQKVEFLVSFYNNEISEKSEIFDDQFSVERPDGSNFTLKIRSTKLEDSAMYFCASSESGDSSSYEQYFGPGTRLTVT.

V and J are TRBV4-2 and TRBJ2-7, with D tentatively TRBD2 (5 bases). The CDR3 totals 14 residues. The germline V and J ends were trimmed by 1 base and 4 bases, with 11 bases remaining between them. The germline gives CDR1 LGHNA, CDR2 YNFKEQ. CDR3: CASSQVKSGYEQYF. CDR3 coding DNA: TGTGCCAGCAGCCAAGTTAAGTCGGGGTACGAGCAGTACTTC.

This clone was recorded only once. This chain links TRBV21-1 with TRBJ1-1; the D call of TRBD1 is as the table states it, not checked on the DNA. TRBV21-1 is deemed a pseudogene. The CDR3 has 17 amino acids. CDR3 in DNA: TGTGCCAGCAGCAAGGAGGGGGAGGGACAGGGGTATCCTGAGCTTTTCTTT. Translating it yields CASSKEGEGQGYPELFF.

V gene TRBV30 combines with J gene TRBJ2-1; 12 bases agree with TRBD2. Germline CDR1 is GTSNPN and CDR2 is SVGIG (reference sequence). The CDR3 has 16 amino acids. The V and J ends lost 5 bases and 7 bases, in that order; junction bases with no gene match: 12. CDR3 amino acids: CAWGDWSSGRANEQFF. The CDR3, as DNA: TGTGCCTGGGGGGACTGGTCTAGCGGGAGGGCAAATGAGCAGTTCTTC.